This T cell receptor (beta chain) was identified during a study of T cell repertoires in aging, cancer and after chemotherapy. The overall study: Donors were grouped into six age bands spanning 30 or younger through 70 or older. Roughly 9.3 million TCR reads made up the full dataset.

Amplification of TCR beta used genomic DNA extracted from peripheral blood. A mixed TRB-A/B primer pool amplified rearranged TRB by multiplex touch-down PCR. Via MiXCR, TCRdb re-called the multiplex PCR reads, giving one row per CDR3 protein. The profile shows around 5,100 distinct CDR3 sequences, around 30% of them singletons. This clonotype occurred a few times. The specimen sequenced was blood. The sequence was collected from a human donor with a solid tumor.

The CDR3 bases are TGTGCCAGCAGCCAAGGGGGTCTAGACACTGAAGCTTTCTTT. Protein product: CASSQGGLDTEAFF. The chain uses TRBV14 and TRBJ1-1; D gene uncertain. V was cut by 1 base and J by 3 bases, with 9 bases left in between. CDR1 is SGHDN and CDR2 is FVKESK in the germline V gene. The CDR3 runs to 14 residues. Full variable domain (missing parts from reference TRBV14 and TRBJ1-1): EAGVTQFPSHSVIEKGQTVTLRCDPISGHDNLYWYRRVMGKEIKFLLHFVKESKQDESGMPNNRFLAERTGGTYSTLKVQPAELEDSGVYFCASSQGGLDTEAFFGQGTRLTVV.